This TCR beta chain was identified in a study of response to subunit inactivated influenza vaccine. V shed 3 bases and J 3 bases; nucleotides not matched to a gene: 4. The CDR3 has 16 residues. Germline V gene lookup returns CDR1 PRHDT and CDR2 FYEKMQ (reference sequence). In regard to this clonotype: Its antigen remains unidentified.

Regarding the study as a whole: The authors put forward the suggestion that each seasonal influenza vaccination may bring in only a limited number of new T cells.

Each CDR3 protein gets one entry after TCRdb re-called the RT-PCR reads with MiXCR. The sample includes approximately 170,000 distinct CDR3 sequences, 13% to 15% of them seen just once. V gene TRBV13 combines with J gene TRBJ2-5; 13 nucleotides match TRBD2. The material sequenced was CD8+ T cells sorted from PBMCs, taken about 5 days after vaccination. This sequence was found in a man aged 45-60 years who received an inactivated influenza vaccine. The DNA of the CDR3 is TGTGCCAGCAGCTTCAGGACTAGCGGGAGTAAAGAGACCCAGTACTTC. This codes for CASSFRTSGSKETQYF.